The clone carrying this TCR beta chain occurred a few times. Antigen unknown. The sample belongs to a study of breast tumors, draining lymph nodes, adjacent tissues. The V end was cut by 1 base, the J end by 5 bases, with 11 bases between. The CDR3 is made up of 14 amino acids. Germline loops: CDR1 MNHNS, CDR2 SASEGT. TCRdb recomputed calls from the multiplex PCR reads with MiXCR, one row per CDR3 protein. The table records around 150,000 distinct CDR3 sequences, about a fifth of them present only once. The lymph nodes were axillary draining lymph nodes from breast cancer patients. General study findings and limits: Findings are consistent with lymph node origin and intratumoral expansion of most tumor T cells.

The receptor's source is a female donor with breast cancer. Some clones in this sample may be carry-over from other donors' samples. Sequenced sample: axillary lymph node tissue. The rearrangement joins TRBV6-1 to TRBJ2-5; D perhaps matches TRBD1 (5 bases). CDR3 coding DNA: TGTGCCAGCAGTGAAGTGGCAGGGTTGGAGACCCAGTACTTC. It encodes CASSEVAGLETQYF.